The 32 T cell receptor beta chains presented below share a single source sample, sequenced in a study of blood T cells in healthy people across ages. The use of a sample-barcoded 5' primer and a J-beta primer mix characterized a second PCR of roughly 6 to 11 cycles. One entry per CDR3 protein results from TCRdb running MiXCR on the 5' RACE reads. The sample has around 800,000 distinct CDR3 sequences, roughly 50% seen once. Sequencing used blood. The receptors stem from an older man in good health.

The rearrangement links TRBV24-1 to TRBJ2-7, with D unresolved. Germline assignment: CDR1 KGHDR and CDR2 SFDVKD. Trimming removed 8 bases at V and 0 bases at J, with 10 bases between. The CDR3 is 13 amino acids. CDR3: CATITASSYEQYF. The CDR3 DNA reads TGTGCCACCATCACGGCGTCCTCCTACGAGCAGTACTTC.

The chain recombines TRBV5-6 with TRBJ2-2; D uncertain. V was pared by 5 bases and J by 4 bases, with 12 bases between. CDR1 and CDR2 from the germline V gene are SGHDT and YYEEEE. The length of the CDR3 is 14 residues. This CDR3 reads CASRGRLGTGELFF. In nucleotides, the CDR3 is TGTGCCAGCAGGGGTCGGTTAGGCACCGGGGAGCTGTTTTTT.

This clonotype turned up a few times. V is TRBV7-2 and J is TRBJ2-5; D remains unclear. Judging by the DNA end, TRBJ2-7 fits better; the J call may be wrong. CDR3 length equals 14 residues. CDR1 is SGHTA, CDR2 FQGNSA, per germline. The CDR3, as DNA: TGTGCCAGCAGCTTAGTAACTCGCGACTACGAGCAGTACTTC. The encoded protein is CASSLVTRDYEQYF.

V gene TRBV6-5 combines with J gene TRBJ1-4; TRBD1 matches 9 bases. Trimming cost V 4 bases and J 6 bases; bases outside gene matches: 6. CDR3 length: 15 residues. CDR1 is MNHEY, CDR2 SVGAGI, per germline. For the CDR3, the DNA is TGTGCCAGCAGTTCACCGGGACAGGGTGATGAAAAACTGTTTTTT. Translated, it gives CASSSPGQGDEKLFF.

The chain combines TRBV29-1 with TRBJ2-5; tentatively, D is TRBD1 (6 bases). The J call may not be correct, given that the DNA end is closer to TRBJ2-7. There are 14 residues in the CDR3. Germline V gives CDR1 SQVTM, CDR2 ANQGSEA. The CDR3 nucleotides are TGCAGCGTTGGCAGGGGCGGCGTTGGTGGCGAGCAGTACTTC. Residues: CSVGRGGVGGEQYF.

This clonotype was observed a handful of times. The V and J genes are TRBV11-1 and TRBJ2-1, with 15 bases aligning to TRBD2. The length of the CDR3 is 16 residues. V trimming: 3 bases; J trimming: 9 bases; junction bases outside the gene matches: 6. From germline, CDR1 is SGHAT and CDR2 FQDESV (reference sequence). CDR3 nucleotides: TGTGCCAGCAGCTTGGGGACTAGCGGGAGGAGGGGTGAGCAGTTCTTC. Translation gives CASSLGTSGRRGEQFF.

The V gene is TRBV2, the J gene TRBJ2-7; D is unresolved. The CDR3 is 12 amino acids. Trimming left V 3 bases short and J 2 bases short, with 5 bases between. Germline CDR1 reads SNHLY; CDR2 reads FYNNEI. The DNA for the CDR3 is TGTGCCAGCAGTGAGCGAACCTACGAGCAGTACTTC. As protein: CASSERTYEQYF.

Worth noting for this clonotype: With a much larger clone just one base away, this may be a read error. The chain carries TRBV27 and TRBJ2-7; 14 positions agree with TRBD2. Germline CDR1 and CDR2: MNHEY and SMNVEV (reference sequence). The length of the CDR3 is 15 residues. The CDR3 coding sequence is TGTGCCGGCAGTTCGGGGACTAGCGGGAGCTACGAGCAGTACTTC. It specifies CAGSSGTSGSYEQYF.

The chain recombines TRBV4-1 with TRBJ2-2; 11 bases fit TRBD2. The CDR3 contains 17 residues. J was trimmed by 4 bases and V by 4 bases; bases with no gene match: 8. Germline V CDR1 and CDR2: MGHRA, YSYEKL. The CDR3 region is CASSPDSGRAVTGELFF. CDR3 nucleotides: TGCGCCAGCAGCCCCGATAGCGGGAGGGCCGTCACCGGGGAGCTGTTTTTT.

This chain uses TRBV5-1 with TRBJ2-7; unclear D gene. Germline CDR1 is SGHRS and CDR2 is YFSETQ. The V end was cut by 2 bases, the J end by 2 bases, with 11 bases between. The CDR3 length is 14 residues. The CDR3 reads CASSFKGMPYEQYF. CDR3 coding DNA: TGCGCCAGCAGCTTTAAGGGCATGCCCTACGAGCAGTACTTC.

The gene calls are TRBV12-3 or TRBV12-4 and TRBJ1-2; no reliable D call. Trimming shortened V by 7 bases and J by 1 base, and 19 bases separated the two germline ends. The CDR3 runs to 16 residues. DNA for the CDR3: TGTGCCAGCACCATGGGGTTCCGCTCCTTTAACTATGGCTACACCTTC. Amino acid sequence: CASTMGFRSFNYGYTF.

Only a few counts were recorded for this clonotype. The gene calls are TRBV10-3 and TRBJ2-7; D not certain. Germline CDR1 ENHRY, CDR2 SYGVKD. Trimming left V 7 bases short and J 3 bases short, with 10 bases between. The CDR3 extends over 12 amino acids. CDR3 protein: CAIKEDHYEQYF. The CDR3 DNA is TGTGCCATCAAGGAAGACCACTACGAGCAGTACTTC.

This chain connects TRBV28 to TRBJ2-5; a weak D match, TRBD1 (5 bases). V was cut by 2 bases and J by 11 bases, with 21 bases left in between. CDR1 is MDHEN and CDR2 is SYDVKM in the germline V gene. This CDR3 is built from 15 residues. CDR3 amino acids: CASSLAGILDNGQYF. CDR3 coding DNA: TGTGCCAGCAGTTTAGCAGGGATACTTGACAACGGGCAGTACTTC.

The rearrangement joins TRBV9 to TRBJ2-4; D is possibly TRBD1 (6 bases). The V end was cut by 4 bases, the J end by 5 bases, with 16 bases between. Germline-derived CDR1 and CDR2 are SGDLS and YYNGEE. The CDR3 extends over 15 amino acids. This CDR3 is CASSSPQGKQNIQYF. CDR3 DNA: TGTGCCAGCAGCTCACCCCAGGGGAAACAAAACATTCAGTACTTC. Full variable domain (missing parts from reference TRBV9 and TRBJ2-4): DSGVTQTPKHLITATGQRVTLRCSPRSGDLSVYWYQQSLDQGLQFLIQYYNGEERAKGNILERFSAQQFPDLHSELNLSSLELGDSALYFCASSSPQGKQNIQYFGAGTRLSVL.

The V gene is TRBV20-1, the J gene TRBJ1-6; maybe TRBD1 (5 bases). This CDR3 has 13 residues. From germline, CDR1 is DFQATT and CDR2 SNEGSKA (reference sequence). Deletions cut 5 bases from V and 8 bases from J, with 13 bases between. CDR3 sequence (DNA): TGCAGTGCTGCGACAGACCAGGATTCACCCCTCCACTTT. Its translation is CSAATDQDSPLHF.

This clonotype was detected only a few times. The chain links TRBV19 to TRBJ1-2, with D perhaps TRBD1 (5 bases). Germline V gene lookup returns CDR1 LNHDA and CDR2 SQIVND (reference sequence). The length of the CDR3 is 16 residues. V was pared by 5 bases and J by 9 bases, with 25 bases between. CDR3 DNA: TGTGCCAGTAGTGCTTCCTTCGACAGCGGAATGGAAAGCTACACCTTC. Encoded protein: CASSASFDSGMESYTF.

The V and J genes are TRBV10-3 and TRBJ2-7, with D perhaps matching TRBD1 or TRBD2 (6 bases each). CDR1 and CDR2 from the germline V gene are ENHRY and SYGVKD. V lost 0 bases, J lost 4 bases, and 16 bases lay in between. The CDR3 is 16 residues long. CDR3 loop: CAISESTRGRTYEQYF. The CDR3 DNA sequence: TGTGCCATCAGTGAGTCGACGAGGGGGAGGACTTACGAGCAGTACTTC.

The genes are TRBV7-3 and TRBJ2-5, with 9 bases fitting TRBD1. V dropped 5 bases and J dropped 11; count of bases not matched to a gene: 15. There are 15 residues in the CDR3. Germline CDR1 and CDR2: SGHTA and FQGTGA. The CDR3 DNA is TGTGCCAGCAGCCTCGGGACAGGGACTGGAACTAGGCAGTACTTC. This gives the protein CASSLGTGTGTRQYF.

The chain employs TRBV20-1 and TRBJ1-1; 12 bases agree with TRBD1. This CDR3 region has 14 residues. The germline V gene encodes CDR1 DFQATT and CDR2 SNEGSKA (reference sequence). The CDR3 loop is CGAGTGGGRGEAFF. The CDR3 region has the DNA TGCGGAGCCGGGACAGGGGGCGGAAGGGGTGAAGCTTTCTTT.

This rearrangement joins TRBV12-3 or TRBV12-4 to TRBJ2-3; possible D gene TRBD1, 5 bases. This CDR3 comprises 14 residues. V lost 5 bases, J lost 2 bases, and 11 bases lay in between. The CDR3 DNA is TGTGCCAGCAGTCCAGGGTCCCCCACAGATACGCAGTATTTT. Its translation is CASSPGSPTDTQYF.

The CDR3 loop is CASSNRASNTEAFF. CDR3 coding DNA: TGTGCCAGCAGCAACAGAGCCTCGAACACTGAAGCTTTCTTT. The V gene is TRBV3-1, the J gene TRBJ1-1; D gene unclear. Looked up from germline, CDR1 is LGHDT and CDR2 is YNNKEL (reference sequence). V was cut by 5 bases and J by 1 base, with 11 bases left in between. The CDR3 extends over 14 amino acids.

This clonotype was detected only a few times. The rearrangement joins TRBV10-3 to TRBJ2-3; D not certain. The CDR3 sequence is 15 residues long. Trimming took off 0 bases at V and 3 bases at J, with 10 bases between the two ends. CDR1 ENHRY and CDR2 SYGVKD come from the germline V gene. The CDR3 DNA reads TGTGCCATCAGTGAGTCGCCAAGGGTAACAGATACGCAGTATTTT. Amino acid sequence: CAISESPRVTDTQYF.

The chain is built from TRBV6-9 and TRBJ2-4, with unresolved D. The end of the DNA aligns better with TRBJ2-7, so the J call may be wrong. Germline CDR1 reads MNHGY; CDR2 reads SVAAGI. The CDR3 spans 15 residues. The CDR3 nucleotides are TGTGCCAGCAGTTATCGGGCACAAAATTGCTACGAGCAGTACTTC. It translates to CASSYRAQNCYEQYF.

The chain's CDR3 is CASSQEIPDREGDRYAYF. CDR3 DNA sequence: TGTGCCAGCAGCCAAGAGATCCCCGACAGGGAAGGGGACAGATACGCGTATTTT. This sequence joins TRBV3-1 and TRBJ2-3, with 7 bases matching TRBD1. Looked up from germline, CDR1 is LGHDT and CDR2 is YNNKEL (reference sequence). This CDR3 spans 18 amino acids. Trimming at V came to 0 bases and at J to 14 bases, leaving 23 bases not matched to a gene.

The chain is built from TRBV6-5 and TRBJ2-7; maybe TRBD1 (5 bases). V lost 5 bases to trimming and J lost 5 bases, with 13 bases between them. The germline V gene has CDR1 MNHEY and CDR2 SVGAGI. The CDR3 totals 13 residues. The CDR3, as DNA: TGTGCCAGCAGTCGTACAGGCTTTAACGAGCAGTACTTC. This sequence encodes CASSRTGFNEQYF.

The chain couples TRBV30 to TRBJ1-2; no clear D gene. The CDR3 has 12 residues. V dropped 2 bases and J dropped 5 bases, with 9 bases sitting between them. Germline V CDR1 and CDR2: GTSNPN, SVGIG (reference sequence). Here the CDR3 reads CAWSPGLYGYTF. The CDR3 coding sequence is TGTGCCTGGAGTCCGGGTCTTTATGGCTACACCTTC.

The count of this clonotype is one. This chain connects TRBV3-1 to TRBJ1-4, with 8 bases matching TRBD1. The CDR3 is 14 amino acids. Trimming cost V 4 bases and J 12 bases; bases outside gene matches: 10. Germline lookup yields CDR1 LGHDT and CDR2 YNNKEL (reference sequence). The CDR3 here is CASSPGQGNEELFF. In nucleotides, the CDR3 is TGTGCCAGCAGCCCTGGACAGGGAAACGAAGAACTGTTTTTT.

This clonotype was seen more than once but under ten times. CDR3 in amino acids: CATSSAGEVLGANVLTF. In DNA form, the CDR3 reads TGTGCCACCAGCTCGGCAGGGGAAGTTCTAGGGGCCAACGTCCTGACTTTC. The V gene is TRBV24-1, the J gene TRBJ2-6; possibly TRBD1 for D (6 bases). Trimming took off 7 bases at V and 4 bases at J, with 19 bases between the two ends. Germline CDR1 and CDR2: KGHDR and SFDVKD. CDR3 length: 17 residues.

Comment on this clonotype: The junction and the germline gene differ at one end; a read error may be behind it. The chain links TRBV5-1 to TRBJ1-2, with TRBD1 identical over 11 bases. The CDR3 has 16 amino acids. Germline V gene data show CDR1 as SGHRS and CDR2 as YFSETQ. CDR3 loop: CVSSHIRTGGDYGYTF. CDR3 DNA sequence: TGCGTCAGCAGCCATATACGGACAGGGGGCGACTATGGCTACACCTTC.

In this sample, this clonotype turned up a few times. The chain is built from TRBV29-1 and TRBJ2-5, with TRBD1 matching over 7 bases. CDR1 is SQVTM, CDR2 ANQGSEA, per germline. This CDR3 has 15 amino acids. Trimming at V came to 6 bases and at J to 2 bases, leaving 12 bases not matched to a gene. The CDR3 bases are TGCAGCGTCCCCCCCGGACAGGCCAGACAAGAGACCCAGTACTTC. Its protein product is CSVPPGQARQETQYF.

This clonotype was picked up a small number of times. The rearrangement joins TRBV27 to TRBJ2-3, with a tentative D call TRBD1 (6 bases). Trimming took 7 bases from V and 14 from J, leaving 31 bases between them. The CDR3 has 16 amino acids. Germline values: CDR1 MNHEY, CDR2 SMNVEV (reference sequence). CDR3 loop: CASKKGDGSEHRYAYF. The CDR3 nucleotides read TGTGCCAGCAAGAAGGGGGACGGAAGCGAGCACAGATACGCGTATTTT.

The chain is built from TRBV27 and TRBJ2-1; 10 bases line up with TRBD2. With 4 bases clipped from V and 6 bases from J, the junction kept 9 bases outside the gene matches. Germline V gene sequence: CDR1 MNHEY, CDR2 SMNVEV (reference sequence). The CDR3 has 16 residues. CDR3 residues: CASSSRWLAGVNEQFF. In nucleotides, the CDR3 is TGTGCCAGCAGTTCTAGGTGGCTAGCGGGAGTCAATGAGCAGTTCTTC.